This T cell receptor (beta chain) came from a study of T-cell memory formation after mild COVID-19 (dated by TCRdb to the early 2020s). Concerning the study at large: Most TCR sequence clusters were specific to one of the two donors. Longitudinal TCRalpha and TCRbeta repertoire sequencing tracked T-cell clones expanding and contracting after mild COVID-19 in two donors. The cohort was made up of two young adult volunteers, one female and one male, who were previously healthy.

General findings and caveats noted by the study authors: Contracting CD4+ clones appeared mostly in the CM and EM memory subsets, whereas CD8+ clones were enriched in EMRA. Only two mild cases were covered in the study, and larger cohorts including severe cases with pre-infection samples were considered necessary. Clones that contracted from day 15 to 85 showed balanced CD4/CD8 phenotypes, whereas a second wave of clones that expanded from day 15 to 37 leaned towards CD4+. Some responding clones were detected in pre-infection memory, suggesting pre-existing cross-reactive memory T cells joined the SARS-CoV-2 response. Whether the second-wave clones peaking on day 37 were SARS-CoV-2 specific was not confirmed.

The table lists this clonotype with a few counts. What this receptor recognizes is not known. The junction departs from the called germline gene at one end, perhaps through a read error. Ficoll-Paque density gradient centrifugation was used to isolate PBMCs. CDR1 and CDR2 are read off the germline V gene (reference sequence) as MNHEY and SMNVEV. From the cysteine up to the phenylalanine, the CDR3 has a length of 14 residues. Only the CDR3 DNA is retained, 42 bases long and in frame from the first base. These reads were obtained on an Illumina NovaSeq 6000. TCRalpha and TCRbeta cDNA libraries were constructed by 5'RACE with constant-segment primers, with sample barcodes and unique molecular identifiers being introduced. Trizol reagent was used to extract RNA from every sample. Libraries were amplified in two PCR steps, with a second sample barcode and Illumina TruSeq adapters added in the second step. Sequencing of the libraries was done on an Illumina NovaSeq, producing 2 x 150 bp paired-end reads. As for how the authors treated the data: Reads were demultiplexed and collapsed into UMI-guided consensus sequences with migec v1.2.7. Using mixcr v2.1.11, UMI consensuses were aligned to TRA and TRB V and J templates and then assembled into clonotypes. Expanded or contracted clonotypes were those called significant by both edgeR and NoisET, with noise models trained on biological replicates. edgeR calls used a false discovery rate-adjusted p below 0.01 and a log2 fold-change threshold of 1. As an exploratory analysis of dynamics, max-normalized trajectories of the 1000 most abundant clonotypes were examined by PCA with hierarchical clustering. The CD4 or CD8 phenotype of responding clones was assigned using the separately sequenced CD4+ and CD8+ repertoires. In-frame beta chains were kept once TCRdb had trimmed the public reads at Q25 with fastp and called clones with MiXCR. Each entry is one CDR3 protein sequence, shown with its most common DNA and genes. TCRdb's processing, not the authors', yielded these V and J calls. The table for this sample lists approximately 490,000 distinct CDR3 sequences; over 20% of them were counted only once. Of the sample, approximately 13% is held by the ten largest clones.

The receptor comes from an adult woman who had mild COVID-19 (a few samples of this study predate the infection). The sample titles of this study are shuffled in the database, so cell type and time point are left out; the donor was told from shared clones. The chain is encoded by TRBV27 joined to TRBJ2-7; the D gene is unclear. Sequenced sample: PBMCs or a T cell subset sorted from them (not recorded which). The DNA sequence reads TGTGCCAGCAGTTTATCGGATCGCCGGTACGGGCAGTACTTC. Its coded protein is CASSLSDRRYGQYF.